What follows describes a single T cell receptor beta chain. Assay used: immunoSEQ multiplex PCR; TCRdb lists only in-frame clones, some missing. Here the sample spans about 72,000 clones, about 91% being singletons. This specimen comes from a study of blood T cell repertoires in COVID-19. The V gene's germline CDR1 is MNHEY and CDR2 SVGAGI. CDR3 length: 15 amino acids. The ends lost 2 bases at V and 5 bases at J; junction bases unmatched: 5. The origin of this receptor is a human donor in a cohort sampled during active COVID-19. The chain carries TRBV6-5 and TRBJ1-4, with 7 positions matching TRBD1. Sequencing used peripheral blood. CDR3: CASSYGGTDNEKLFF. CDR3 nucleotide sequence: TGTGCCAGCAGTTACGGGGGGACAGACAATGAAAAACTGTTTTTT.